This T cell receptor (beta chain) was sequenced in a study of T cell responses to AZD1222 COVID-19 vaccine. General observations from the study: Spike-specific TCRs gained breadth and depth after people received two AZD1222 doses. White British people made up most donors, females outnumbered males, and clonal diversity was possibly underestimated. Close to half of spike-specific TCRs reportedly recognize unmutated variant regions. The study identified only six AZD1222 recipients as seropositive at baseline.

Measured with immunoSEQ multiplex PCR; TCRdb has only the in-frame clones, and not every one. This table holds about 67,000 clones, roughly 85% found once. Comments on this clone: What it binds is not known.

The CDR3 sequence is 14 residues long. V lost 0 bases and J lost 6; bases outside the gene matches: 4. The germline CDR1 and CDR2 sequences are GTSNPN and SVGIG (reference sequence). This specimen consisted of peripheral blood, obtained 28 days after the second AZD1222 dose. The TCR comes from an adult who received the AZD1222 COVID-19 vaccine. The V gene is TRBV30, the J gene TRBJ1-2; 10 nucleotides agree with TRBD1. CDR3 in DNA: TGTGCCTGGAGTGTACTGACAGGGGGCGATGGCTACACCTTC. Protein sequence: CAWSVLTGGDGYTF.